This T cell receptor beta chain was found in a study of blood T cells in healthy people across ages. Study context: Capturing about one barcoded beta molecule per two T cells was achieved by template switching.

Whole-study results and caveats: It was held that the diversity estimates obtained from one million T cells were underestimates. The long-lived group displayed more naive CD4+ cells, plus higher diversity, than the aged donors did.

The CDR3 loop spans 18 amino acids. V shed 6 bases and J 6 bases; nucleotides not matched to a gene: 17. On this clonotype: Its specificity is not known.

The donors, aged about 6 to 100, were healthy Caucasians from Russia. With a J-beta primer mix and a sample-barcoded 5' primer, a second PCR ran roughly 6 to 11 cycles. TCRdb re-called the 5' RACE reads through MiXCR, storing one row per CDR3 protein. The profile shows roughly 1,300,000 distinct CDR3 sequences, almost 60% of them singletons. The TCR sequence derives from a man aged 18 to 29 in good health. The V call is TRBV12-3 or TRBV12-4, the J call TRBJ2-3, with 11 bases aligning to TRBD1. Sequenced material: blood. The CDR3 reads CASSLRGGQGVKEDTQYF. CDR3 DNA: TGTGCCAGCAGCCTTAGAGGGGGACAGGGGGTTAAAGAGGATACGCAGTATTTT.